These T cell receptor beta chains were read from a single sample in a study. TCRdb called the 5' RACE reads again in MiXCR, with one record for every CDR3 protein. The sample carries tens of thousands of distinct CDR3 sequences, roughly 30% recorded once. The sequencing input was naive CD4+ T cells sorted from blood. The receptor set was obtained from a female donor with breast cancer. Each CDR3 is given with its conserved first and last residue. Fields, in order: D gene, V gene, J gene, clone size, CDR3 protein, CDR3 DNA. The D gene is left open where the match is weak. Only part of the rows carry a size: once, few, many, or a class if the clone is expanded.

d_call: TRBD1; v_call: TRBV2; j_call: TRBJ2-5; clone_size: few; cdr3_aa: CASSLGQGEQETQYF; cdr3_nt: TGTGCCAGCAGTCTTGGACAGGGAGAACAAGAGACCCAGTACTTC
d_call: .; v_call: TRBV7-9; j_call: TRBJ2-1; clone_size: few; cdr3_aa: CASSRMQDEQFF; cdr3_nt: TGTGCCAGCAGCAGAATGCAGGATGAGCAGTTCTTC
d_call: .; v_call: TRBV10-3; j_call: TRBJ1-1; clone_size: many; cdr3_aa: CAISVTPQSEAFF; cdr3_nt: TGTGCCATCAGTGTGACGCCACAGTCTGAAGCTTTCTTT
d_call: .; v_call: TRBV4-1; j_call: TRBJ2-1; clone_size: .; cdr3_aa: CASSQRIRFEQFF; cdr3_nt: TGCGCCAGCAGCCAAAGAATCCGCTTTGAGCAGTTCTTC
d_call: .; v_call: TRBV5-1; j_call: TRBJ2-5; clone_size: few; cdr3_aa: CASSFITTQETQYF; cdr3_nt: TGCGCCAGCAGCTTTATCACCACTCAGGAGACCCAGTACTTC
d_call: TRBD1; v_call: TRBV18; j_call: TRBJ1-1; clone_size: .; cdr3_aa: CASPRESGGNTETFF; cdr3_nt: TGTGCCAGCCCACGGGAGTCAGGGGGGAACACTGAAACTTTCTTT
d_call: .; v_call: TRBV7-9; j_call: TRBJ2-1; clone_size: few; cdr3_aa: CASSLIQPGAGHTSSYNEQFF; cdr3_nt: TGTGCCAGCAGCTTAATCCAGCCCGGAGCGGGTCACACAAGCTCCTACAATGAGCAGTTCTTC
d_call: .; v_call: TRBV12-3/TRBV12-4; j_call: TRBJ1-1; clone_size: .; cdr3_aa: CASSLMMLGAGGFRNTEAFF; cdr3_nt: TGTGCCAGCAGTTTAATGATGCTAGGGGCTGGCGGGTTCCGTAACACTGAAGCTTTCTTT
d_call: .; v_call: TRBV20-1; j_call: TRBJ1-1; clone_size: .; cdr3_aa: CGARDLHLGLTNTEAFF; cdr3_nt: TGCGGTGCTAGAGATCTTCATTTGGGCCTCACGAACACTGAAGCTTTCTTT
d_call: .; v_call: TRBV5-1; j_call: TRBJ1-5; clone_size: .; cdr3_aa: CANSYMGGQPQHF; cdr3_nt: TGCGCCAACAGTTATATGGGGGGTCAGCCCCAGCATTTT
d_call: .; v_call: TRBV2; j_call: TRBJ1-2; clone_size: few; cdr3_aa: CASSWSNYGYTF; cdr3_nt: TGTGCCAGCAGTTGGTCCAACTATGGCTACACCTTC
d_call: TRBD2; v_call: TRBV20-1; j_call: TRBJ2-7; clone_size: .; cdr3_aa: CSARDMTAGGYVYEQYF; cdr3_nt: TGCAGTGCTAGAGACATGACAGCGGGAGGGTACGTCTACGAGCAGTACTTC
d_call: .; v_call: TRBV9; j_call: TRBJ1-5; clone_size: .; cdr3_aa: CASSVGPSNQPQHF; cdr3_nt: TGTGCCAGCAGCGTGGGACCGAGTAATCAGCCCCAGCATTTT
d_call: .; v_call: TRBV2; j_call: TRBJ2-1; clone_size: few; cdr3_aa: CASSTDSSSYNEQFF; cdr3_nt: TGTGCCAGCAGTACAGACAGTAGCTCCTACAATGAGCAGTTCTTC
d_call: .; v_call: TRBV12-3/TRBV12-4; j_call: TRBJ2-7; clone_size: .; cdr3_aa: CASSMDGEQYF; cdr3_nt: TGTGCCAGCAGCATGGACGGGGAGCAGTACTTC
d_call: .; v_call: TRBV7-3; j_call: TRBJ2-3; clone_size: few; cdr3_aa: CASSAQGGTDTQYF; cdr3_nt: TGTGCCAGCAGCGCCCAGGGGGGAACAGATACGCAGTATTTT
d_call: .; v_call: TRBV6-2/TRBV6-3; j_call: TRBJ2-7; clone_size: .; cdr3_aa: CASRDLAYEQYF; cdr3_nt: TGTGCCAGCAGAGACTTGGCCTACGAGCAGTACTTC
d_call: .; v_call: TRBV12-3/TRBV12-4; j_call: TRBJ1-2; clone_size: few; cdr3_aa: CASSFRGGYGYTF; cdr3_nt: TGTGCCAGCAGTTTCAGGGGAGGCTATGGCTACACCTTC
d_call: .; v_call: TRBV5-4; j_call: TRBJ2-5; clone_size: .; cdr3_aa: CASTTPTGEGETQYF; cdr3_nt: TGTGCCAGCACCACCCCTACAGGGGAGGGAGAGACCCAGTACTTC
d_call: .; v_call: TRBV29-1; j_call: TRBJ1-3; clone_size: .; cdr3_aa: CSVRDNSGNTVYF; cdr3_nt: TGCAGCGTTCGGGACAACTCTGGAAACACCGTATATTTT
d_call: .; v_call: TRBV5-8; j_call: TRBJ1-6; clone_size: once; cdr3_aa: CASSLTTSSYNSPLHF; cdr3_nt: TGTGCCAGCAGCTTAACGACTAGCTCCTATAATTCACCCCTCCACTTT
d_call: .; v_call: TRBV6-5; j_call: TRBJ1-1; clone_size: many; cdr3_aa: CASSYSHGGNTEAFF; cdr3_nt: TGTGCCAGCAGTTACTCCCATGGGGGAAACACTGAAGCTTTCTTT
d_call: .; v_call: TRBV15; j_call: TRBJ2-5; clone_size: many; cdr3_aa: CATSGDVRQETQYF; cdr3_nt: TGTGCCACCAGCGGGGACGTAAGACAAGAGACCCAGTACTTC
d_call: .; v_call: TRBV2; j_call: TRBJ2-1; clone_size: few; cdr3_aa: CASSEGQPYNEQFF; cdr3_nt: TGTGCCAGCAGTGAAGGACAGCCCTACAATGAGCAGTTCTTC
d_call: .; v_call: TRBV4-3; j_call: TRBJ2-3; clone_size: few; cdr3_aa: CASSQGYASLTDTQYF; cdr3_nt: TGCGCCAGCAGCCAAGGGTACGCTTCTTTGACAGATACGCAGTATTTT
d_call: TRBD1; v_call: TRBV5-1; j_call: TRBJ1-2; clone_size: many; cdr3_aa: CASTLRQGDGYTF; cdr3_nt: TGCGCCAGCACCCTACGACAGGGCGATGGCTACACCTTC
d_call: .; v_call: TRBV5-1; j_call: TRBJ1-3; clone_size: .; cdr3_aa: CASRTAIASGNTIYF; cdr3_nt: TGCGCCAGCCGAACAGCGATCGCCTCTGGAAACACCATATATTTT
d_call: TRBD1; v_call: TRBV7-2; j_call: TRBJ2-1; clone_size: many; cdr3_aa: CASSFTGTEFF; cdr3_nt: TGTGCCAGCAGCTTTACCGGGACAGAGTTCTTC
d_call: TRBD1; v_call: TRBV6-2/TRBV6-3; j_call: TRBJ2-7; clone_size: .; cdr3_aa: CAGKTGANEQYF; cdr3_nt: TGTGCCGGGAAGACAGGGGCCAACGAGCAGTACTTC
d_call: .; v_call: TRBV20-1; j_call: TRBJ2-5; clone_size: .; cdr3_aa: CSARLAYSQETQYF; cdr3_nt: TGCAGTGCTAGACTAGCGTATAGCCAAGAGACCCAGTACTTC
d_call: .; v_call: TRBV20-1; j_call: TRBJ2-1; clone_size: few; cdr3_aa: CSALSSDSLSYNEQFF; cdr3_nt: TGCAGTGCCCTATCATCCGACAGCCTCTCCTACAATGAGCAGTTCTTC
d_call: .; v_call: TRBV5-1; j_call: TRBJ1-1; clone_size: .; cdr3_aa: CASSFLDMNTEAFF; cdr3_nt: TGCGCCAGCAGCTTCCTAGACATGAACACTGAAGCTTTCTTT
d_call: .; v_call: TRBV7-2; j_call: TRBJ2-3; clone_size: .; cdr3_aa: CASSLGWASGTDTQYF; cdr3_nt: TGTGCCAGCAGCTTAGGTTGGGCGTCTGGGACAGATACGCAGTATTTT
d_call: .; v_call: TRBV5-6; j_call: TRBJ2-3; clone_size: .; cdr3_aa: CASSGGHGARTDTQYF; cdr3_nt: TGTGCCAGCAGCGGTGGGCACGGGGCTCGCACAGATACGCAGTATTTT
d_call: .; v_call: TRBV20-1; j_call: TRBJ1-1; clone_size: few; cdr3_aa: CSAPSGRGKNTEAFF; cdr3_nt: TGCAGTGCTCCTTCCGGCAGGGGCAAGAACACTGAAGCTTTCTTT
d_call: .; v_call: TRBV2; j_call: TRBJ2-7; clone_size: .; cdr3_aa: CTSSVSPISYEQYF; cdr3_nt: TGTACCAGCAGTGTCTCCCCAATATCCTACGAGCAGTACTTC
d_call: TRBD2; v_call: TRBV28; j_call: TRBJ2-7; clone_size: .; cdr3_aa: CASTLGLAGGTEQYF; cdr3_nt: TGTGCCAGCACCCTAGGACTAGCGGGAGGTACCGAGCAGTACTTC
d_call: .; v_call: TRBV12-3/TRBV12-4; j_call: TRBJ2-3; clone_size: .; cdr3_aa: CASSSPTRTDTQYF; cdr3_nt: TGTGCCAGCAGTTCCCCGACTAGAACAGATACGCAGTATTTT
d_call: .; v_call: TRBV5-1; j_call: TRBJ2-7; clone_size: few; cdr3_aa: CASSLSTDSYEQYF; cdr3_nt: TGCGCCAGCAGCTTAAGCACAGACTCCTACGAGCAGTACTTC
d_call: .; v_call: TRBV7-2; j_call: TRBJ1-5; clone_size: .; cdr3_aa: CASSLWGYSNQPQHF; cdr3_nt: TGTGCCAGCAGCTTATGGGGCTATAGCAATCAGCCCCAGCATTTT
d_call: TRBD1; v_call: TRBV3-1; j_call: TRBJ2-3; clone_size: .; cdr3_aa: CASSQGTGDTQYF; cdr3_nt: TGTGCCAGCAGCCAAGGGACAGGGGATACGCAGTATTTT
d_call: .; v_call: TRBV20-1; j_call: TRBJ1-2; clone_size: few; cdr3_aa: CSAREGVRNYGYTF; cdr3_nt: TGCAGTGCTAGAGAGGGGGTGAGGAACTATGGCTACACCTTC
d_call: .; v_call: TRBV4-3; j_call: TRBJ2-5; clone_size: .; cdr3_aa: CTSSLQETQYF; cdr3_nt: TGCACCAGCAGCCTACAAGAGACCCAGTACTTC
d_call: TRBD2; v_call: TRBV7-3; j_call: TRBJ2-3; clone_size: .; cdr3_aa: CTSSRAGGRDAQYF; cdr3_nt: TGTACCAGCAGCAGGGCGGGGGGCAGAGATGCGCAGTATTTT
d_call: .; v_call: TRBV9; j_call: TRBJ2-5; clone_size: medium-sized; cdr3_aa: CASSGTGEGLSQYF; cdr3_nt: TGTGCCAGCAGTGGGACTGGCGAGGGATTGTCCCAGTACTTC